Included here is one T cell receptor (beta chain) sequence, with context. This clone showed up just once. The antigen it binds to is not known. Per-base qualities were not stored, and no clone one base away is much larger. The immunoSEQ Assay, a bias-controlled multiplex PCR, was used to amplify TCRbeta CDR3 regions from genomic DNA. In the original analysis: Within the assay, amplification of reference gene primers was used to estimate how many nucleated cells each sample contained. To quantify the absolute abundance of each unique TCRbeta CDR3 rearrangement, sequence reads were collapsed and filtered. For each sample, productive Simpson clonality was calculated as the square root of Simpson's diversity index across productive rearrangements. In TCRdb, the immuneACCESS table is reduced to in-frame sequences with V and J assigned. These tables do not hold every clone; where another copy was compared, an unresolved V gene accounts for under half, and the others remain unexplained. That table gives V, J and clone size, and the DNA gave D and trimming. Within this sample are about 79,000 clones, with around nine tenths of them counted one time only. The ten largest clones add up to approximately 13% of the sample.

Collaborating institutions collected whole blood in K2EDTA tubes following their own protocols. Collaborator samples were shipped for TCRbeta analysis as frozen whole blood, isolated PBMCs, or DNA extracted from either sample type. These data originate in a study of blood T cell repertoires in COVID-19 (dated by TCRdb to the early 2020s). Some background on the complete study: Samples from collaborators originated in the United States, Italy and Spain and spanned both the acute and convalescent phases of COVID-19. The prospective study material was composed of cDNA or gDNA derived from T cells, B-cell-depleted T cells, or PBMCs. The dataset comprised deeply sampled blood TCRbeta repertoires from subjects exposed to, actively infected with, or recovered from COVID-19. The repertoires were released in a freely available public database meant as a resource for research on the immune response to SARS-CoV-2. Samples came from the ongoing ImmuneRACE study (first 160 participants) plus 1,254 subjects from 6 global collaborators. Nearly every sample came with metadata listing a de-identified subject ID, COVID-19 status, age in years and sex. Where available, HLA class I and class II types were obtained from metadata supplied by the sample provider rather than from assay-based typing. Paper-wide results and their limitations: How much clinical and demographic metadata was included differed by source and by participant, and the metadata was provided uncurated.

As encoded in the germline V gene, CDR1 is SGHRS while CDR2 is YFSETQ. V lost 1 base and J lost 1 base; the stretch between them is 8 bases long. The CDR3 holds 14 amino acids from the cysteine to the phenylalanine. The retained sequence is limited to the CDR3, 42 bases, with the frame set at the first base. The chain is made from TRBV5-1 and TRBJ2-5, with no confident D gene call. This sequence originates from a man between 65 and 85 years old with active or convalescent COVID-19. Specimen: peripheral blood. The CDR3 region reads CASSLQHPQETQYF. The DNA reads as follows: TGCGCCAGCAGCTTGCAACACCCCCAAGAGACCCAGTACTTC.